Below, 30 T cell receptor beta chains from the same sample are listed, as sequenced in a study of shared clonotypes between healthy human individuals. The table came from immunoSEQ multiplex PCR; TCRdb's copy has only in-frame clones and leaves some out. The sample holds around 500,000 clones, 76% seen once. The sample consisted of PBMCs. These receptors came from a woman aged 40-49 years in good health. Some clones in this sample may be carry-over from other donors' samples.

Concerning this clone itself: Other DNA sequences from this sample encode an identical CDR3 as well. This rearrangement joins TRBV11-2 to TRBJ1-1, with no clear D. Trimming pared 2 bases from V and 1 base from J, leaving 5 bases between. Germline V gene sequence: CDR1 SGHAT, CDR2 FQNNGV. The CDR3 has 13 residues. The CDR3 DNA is TGTGCCAGCAGCTTAAATAGGAACACTGAAGCTTTCTTT. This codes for CASSLNRNTEAFF.

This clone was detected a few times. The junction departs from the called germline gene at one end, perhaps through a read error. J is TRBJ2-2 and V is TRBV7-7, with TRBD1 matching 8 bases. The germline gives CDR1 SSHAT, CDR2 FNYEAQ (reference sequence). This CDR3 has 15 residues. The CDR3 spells CASSLQGADTGELFF. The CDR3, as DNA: TGTGCTAGCAGCTTGCAGGGGGCCGACACCGGGGAGCTGTTTTTT.

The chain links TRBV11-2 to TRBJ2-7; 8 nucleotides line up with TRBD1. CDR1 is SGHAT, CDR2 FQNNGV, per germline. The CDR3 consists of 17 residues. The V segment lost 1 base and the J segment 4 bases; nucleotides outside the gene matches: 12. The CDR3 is CASSLAATGGTRYEQYF. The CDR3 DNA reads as TGTGCCAGCAGCTTAGCTGCTACAGGGGGGACTCGATACGAGCAGTACTTC.

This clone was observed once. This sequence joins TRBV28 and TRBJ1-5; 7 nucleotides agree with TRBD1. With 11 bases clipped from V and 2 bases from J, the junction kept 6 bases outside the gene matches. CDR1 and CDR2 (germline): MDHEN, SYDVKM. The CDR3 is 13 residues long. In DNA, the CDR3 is TGTGCCCTACAGGGGATAGGCAATCAGCCCCAGCATTTT. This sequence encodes CALQGIGNQPQHF.

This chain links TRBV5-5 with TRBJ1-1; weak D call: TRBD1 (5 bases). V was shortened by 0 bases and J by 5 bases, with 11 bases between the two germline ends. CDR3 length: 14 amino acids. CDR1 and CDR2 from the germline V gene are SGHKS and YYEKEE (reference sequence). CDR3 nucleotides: TGTGCCAGCAGCTTGGTTCGGGGGAGAACTGAAGCTTTCTTT. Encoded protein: CASSLVRGRTEAFF.

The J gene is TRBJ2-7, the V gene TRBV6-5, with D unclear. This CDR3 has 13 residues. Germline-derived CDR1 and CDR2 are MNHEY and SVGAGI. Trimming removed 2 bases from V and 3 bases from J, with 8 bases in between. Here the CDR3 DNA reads TGTGCCAGCAGTTACCGGCCAGGCTACGAGCAGTACTTC. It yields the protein CASSYRPGYEQYF.

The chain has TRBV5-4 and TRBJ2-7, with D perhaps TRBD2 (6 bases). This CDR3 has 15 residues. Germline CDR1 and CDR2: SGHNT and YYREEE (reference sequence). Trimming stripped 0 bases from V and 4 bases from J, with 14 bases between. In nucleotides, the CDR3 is TGTGCCAGCAGCTTGGCCGAGGCAGGGAGGTACGAGCAGTACTTC. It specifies CASSLAEAGRYEQYF.

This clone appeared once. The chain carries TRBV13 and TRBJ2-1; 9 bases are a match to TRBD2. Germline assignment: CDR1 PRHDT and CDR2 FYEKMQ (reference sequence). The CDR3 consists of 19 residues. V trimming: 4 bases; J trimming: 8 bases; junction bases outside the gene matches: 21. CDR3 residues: CASSSSRQGMREGLDEQFF. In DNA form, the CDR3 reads TGTGCCAGCAGCTCTTCGCGGCAGGGGATGCGGGAGGGCCTGGATGAGCAGTTCTTC.

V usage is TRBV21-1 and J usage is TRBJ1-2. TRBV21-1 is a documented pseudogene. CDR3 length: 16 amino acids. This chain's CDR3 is CASSKLGTQEPYGYTF. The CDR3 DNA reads TGTGCCAGCAGCAAATTGGGGACGCAGGAACCCTATGGCTACACCTTC.

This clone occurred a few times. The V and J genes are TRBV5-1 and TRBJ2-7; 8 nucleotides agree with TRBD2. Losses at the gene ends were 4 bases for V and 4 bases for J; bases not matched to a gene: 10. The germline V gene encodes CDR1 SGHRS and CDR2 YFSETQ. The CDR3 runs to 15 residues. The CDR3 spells CASSRDGRASYEQYF. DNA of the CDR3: TGCGCCAGCAGCCGTGACGGGAGGGCCTCTTACGAGCAGTACTTC.

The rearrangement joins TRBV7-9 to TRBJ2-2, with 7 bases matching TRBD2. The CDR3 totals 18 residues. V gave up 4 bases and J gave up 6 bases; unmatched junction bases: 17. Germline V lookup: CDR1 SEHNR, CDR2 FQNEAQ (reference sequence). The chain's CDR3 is CASSSQTRTSLNAGELFF. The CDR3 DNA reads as TGTGCCAGCAGCTCACAAACTAGGACTAGTCTAAATGCCGGGGAGCTGTTTTTT.

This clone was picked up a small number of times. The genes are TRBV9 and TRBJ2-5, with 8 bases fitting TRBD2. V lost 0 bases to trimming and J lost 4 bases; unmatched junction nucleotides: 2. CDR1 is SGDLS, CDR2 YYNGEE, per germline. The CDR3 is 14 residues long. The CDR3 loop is CASSVDGRAETQYF. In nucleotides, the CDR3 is TGTGCCAGCAGCGTAGACGGGAGGGCAGAGACCCAGTACTTC.

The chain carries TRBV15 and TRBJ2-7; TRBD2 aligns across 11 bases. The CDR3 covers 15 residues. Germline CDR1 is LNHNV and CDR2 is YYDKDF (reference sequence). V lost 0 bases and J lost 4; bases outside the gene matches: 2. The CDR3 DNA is TGTGCCACCAGCAGAGAGGGACTAGCGGAGTACGAGCAGTACTTC. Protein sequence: CATSREGLAEYEQYF.

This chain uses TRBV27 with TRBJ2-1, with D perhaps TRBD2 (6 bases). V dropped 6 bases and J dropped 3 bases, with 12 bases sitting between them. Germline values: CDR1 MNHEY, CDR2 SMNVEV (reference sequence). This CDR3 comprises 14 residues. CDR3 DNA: TGTGCCAGCAGAGGAGGGGTGGGCTACAATGAGCAGTTCTTC. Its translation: CASRGGVGYNEQFF.

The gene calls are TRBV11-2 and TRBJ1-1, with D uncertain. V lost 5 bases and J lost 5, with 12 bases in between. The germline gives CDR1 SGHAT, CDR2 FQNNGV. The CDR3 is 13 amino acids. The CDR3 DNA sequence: TGTGCCAGCAGCCCAGCGTCGGGAACTGAAGCTTTCTTT. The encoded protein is CASSPASGTEAFF.

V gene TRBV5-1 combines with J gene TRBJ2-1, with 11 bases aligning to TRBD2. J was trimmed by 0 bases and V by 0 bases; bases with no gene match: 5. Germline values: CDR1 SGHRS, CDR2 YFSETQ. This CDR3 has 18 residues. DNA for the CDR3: TGCGCCAGCAGCTTGGGGACTAGCGGGCGTAGCTCCTACAATGAGCAGTTCTTC. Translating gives CASSLGTSGRSSYNEQFF.

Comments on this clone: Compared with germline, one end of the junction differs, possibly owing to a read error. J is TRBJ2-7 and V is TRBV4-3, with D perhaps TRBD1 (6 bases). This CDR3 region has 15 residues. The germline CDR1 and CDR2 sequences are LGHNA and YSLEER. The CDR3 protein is CASSQDSGQIYEQHF. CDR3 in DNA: TGCGCCAGCAGCCAAGATTCGGGACAAATCTACGAGCAGCACTTC.

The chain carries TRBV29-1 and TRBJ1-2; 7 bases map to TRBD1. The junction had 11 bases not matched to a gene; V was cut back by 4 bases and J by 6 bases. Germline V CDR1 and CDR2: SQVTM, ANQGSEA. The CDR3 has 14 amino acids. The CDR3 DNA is TGCAGCGTTGTCATAGGGGGCGCGGTGGATGGCTACACCTTC. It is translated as CSVVIGGAVDGYTF.

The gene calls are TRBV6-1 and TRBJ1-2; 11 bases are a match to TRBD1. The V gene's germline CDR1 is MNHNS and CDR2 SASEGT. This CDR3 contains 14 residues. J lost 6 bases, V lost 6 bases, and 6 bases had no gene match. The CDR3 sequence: CASRPGTGGHGYTF. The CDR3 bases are TGTGCCAGCAGACCCGGGACAGGGGGTCATGGCTACACCTTC.

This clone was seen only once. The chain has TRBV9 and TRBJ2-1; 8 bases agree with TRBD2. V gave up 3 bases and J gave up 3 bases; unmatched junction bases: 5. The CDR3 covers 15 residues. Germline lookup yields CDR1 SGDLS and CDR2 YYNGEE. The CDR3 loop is CASSAWSGSYNEQFF. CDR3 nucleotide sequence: TGTGCCAGCAGCGCTTGGAGCGGGAGCTACAATGAGCAGTTCTTC.

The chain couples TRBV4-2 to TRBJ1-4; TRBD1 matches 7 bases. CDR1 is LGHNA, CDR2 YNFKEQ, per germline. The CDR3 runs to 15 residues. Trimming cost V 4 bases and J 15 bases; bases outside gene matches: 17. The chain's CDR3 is CASSPGGGDSFEMFF. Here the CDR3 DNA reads TGTGCCAGCAGCCCAGGGGGGGGAGACAGCTTTGAGATGTTTTTT.

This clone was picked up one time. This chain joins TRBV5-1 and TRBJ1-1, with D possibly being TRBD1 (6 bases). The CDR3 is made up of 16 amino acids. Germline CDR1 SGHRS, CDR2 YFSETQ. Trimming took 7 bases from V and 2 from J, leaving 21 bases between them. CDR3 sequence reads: CASSMRPSGDNTEAFF. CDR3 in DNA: TGCGCCAGCTCAATGCGGCCCTCAGGGGATAACACTGAAGCTTTCTTT.

The DNA of the CDR3 is TGTGCCAGCTCACCACGGGCAGGATGGGAGACCCAGTACTTC. This sequence encodes CASSPRAGWETQYF. The chain recombines TRBV18 with TRBJ2-5; D uncertain. Trimming took off 1 base at V and 5 bases at J, with 11 bases between the two ends. This CDR3 has 14 residues. The germline CDR1 and CDR2 sequences are KGHSH and LQKENI.

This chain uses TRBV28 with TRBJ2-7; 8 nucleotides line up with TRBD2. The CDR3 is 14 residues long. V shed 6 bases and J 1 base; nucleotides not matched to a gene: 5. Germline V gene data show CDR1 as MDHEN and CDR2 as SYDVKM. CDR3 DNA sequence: TGTGCCAGCAGGGGGACTAGACTATCCTACGAGCAGTACTTC. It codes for CASRGTRLSYEQYF.

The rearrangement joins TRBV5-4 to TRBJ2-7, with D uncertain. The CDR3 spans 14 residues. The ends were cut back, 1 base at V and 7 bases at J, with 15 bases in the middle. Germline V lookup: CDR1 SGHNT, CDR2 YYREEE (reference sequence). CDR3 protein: CASSLSGSAREQYF. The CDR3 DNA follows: TGTGCCAGCAGCTTGTCTGGGTCGGCTCGAGAGCAGTACTTC.

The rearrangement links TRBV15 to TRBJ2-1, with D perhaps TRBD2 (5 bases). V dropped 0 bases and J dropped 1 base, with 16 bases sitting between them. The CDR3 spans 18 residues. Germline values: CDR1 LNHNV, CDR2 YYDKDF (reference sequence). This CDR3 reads CATSRDARLALSYNEQFF. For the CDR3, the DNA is TGTGCCACCAGCAGAGATGCGCGGCTAGCCCTTTCCTACAATGAGCAGTTCTTC.

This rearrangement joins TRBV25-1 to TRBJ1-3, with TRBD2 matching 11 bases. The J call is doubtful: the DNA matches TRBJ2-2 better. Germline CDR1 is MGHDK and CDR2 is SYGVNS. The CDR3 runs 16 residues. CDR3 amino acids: CASSGRLAGYAGELFF. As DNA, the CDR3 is TGTGCCAGCAGTGGTCGACTAGCGGGATATGCCGGGGAGCTGTTTTTT.

For the CDR3, the DNA is TGTGCCTGGGGGGACGATCGGAAGGAAAAACTGTTTTTT. Protein product: CAWGDDRKEKLFF. The chain uses TRBV30 and TRBJ1-4; D perhaps matches TRBD1 (5 bases). Germline V gene data show CDR1 as GTSNPN and CDR2 as SVGIG (reference sequence). This CDR3 is built from 13 residues. V lost 5 bases to trimming and J lost 8 bases, with 15 bases between them.

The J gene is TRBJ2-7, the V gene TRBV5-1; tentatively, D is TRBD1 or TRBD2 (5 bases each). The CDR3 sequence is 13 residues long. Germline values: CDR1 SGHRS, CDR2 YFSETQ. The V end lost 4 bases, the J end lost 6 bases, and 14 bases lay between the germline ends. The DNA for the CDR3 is TGCGCCAGCAGCGGGGGATTCGGCGGCGAGCAGTACTTC. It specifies CASSGGFGGEQYF.

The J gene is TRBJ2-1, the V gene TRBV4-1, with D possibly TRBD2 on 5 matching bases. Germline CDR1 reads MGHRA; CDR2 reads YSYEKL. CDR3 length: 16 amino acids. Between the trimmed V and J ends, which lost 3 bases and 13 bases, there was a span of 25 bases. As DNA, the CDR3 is TGCGCCAGCAGCCACCATCAAACCCCATACAACCGGGGACAGTTCTTC. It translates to CASSHHQTPYNRGQFF.